Presented here are 32 T cell receptor beta chains from one specimen sequenced in a study of shared clonotypes between healthy human individuals. The assay was immunoSEQ multiplex PCR, and TCRdb's table has in-frame clones only and misses some. The sample contains about 990,000 clones, 75% to 80% of which appear only once. Material for sequencing was memory CD4+ T cells from PBMCs. Indicated subset: CD45RA-negative fraction. The origin of the receptors is a man in his late teens or twenties in good health. Some clones in this sample may be carry-over from other donors' samples.

This clone was seen more than once but under ten times. V gene TRBV2 combines with J gene TRBJ2-7; TRBD2 might be the D (5 bases). V lost 6 bases and J lost 3, with 15 bases in between. The V gene's germline CDR1 is SNHLY and CDR2 FYNNEI. This CDR3 comprises 14 residues. The CDR3 loop reads CASRTRTLGYEQYF. DNA of the CDR3: TGTGCCAGCAGAACTCGGACTCTGGGCTACGAGCAGTACTTC.

The rearrangement uses TRBV11-1 and TRBJ2-1, with 9 bases matching TRBD2. The CDR3 contains 16 residues. Per the germline V gene, CDR1 is SGHAT and CDR2 is FQDESV (reference sequence). Unmatched junction bases numbered 8, after V lost 5 bases and J lost 3 bases. CDR3 residues: CASSPFELAGYNEQFF. The DNA for the CDR3 is TGTGCCAGCAGCCCCTTCGAACTAGCGGGCTACAATGAGCAGTTCTTC.

V gene TRBV7-2 combines with J gene TRBJ2-6; no clear D. Trimming cost V 2 bases and J 2 bases, with 16 bases left between them. The CDR3 loop spans 18 amino acids. CDR1 and CDR2 from the germline V gene are SGHTA and FQGNSA. The CDR3 region is CASSLRAAVNTGANVLTF. DNA for the CDR3: TGTGCCAGCAGCTTACGGGCCGCAGTTAATACTGGGGCCAACGTCCTGACTTTC. The whole variable domain, filled in from reference TRBV7-2 and TRBJ2-6, reads GAGVSQSPSNKVTEKGKDVELRCDPISGHTALYWYRQSLGQGLEFLIYFQGNSAPDKSGLPSDRFSAERTGGSVSTLTIQRTQQEDSAVYLCASSLRAAVNTGANVLTFGAGSRLTVL.

The genes are TRBV7-3 and TRBJ2-1; 10 nucleotides align to TRBD1. Per germline, CDR1 SGHTA and CDR2 FQGTGA. The CDR3 has 18 residues. J was trimmed by 7 bases and V by 5 bases; bases with no gene match: 17. The CDR3, as DNA: TGTGCCAGCAGCCTCGTAAGACTCACCGGGACAGGGGTTAATGAGCAGTTCTTC. Residues: CASSLVRLTGTGVNEQFF.

The chain is built from TRBV6-1 and TRBJ1-4; D not certain. CDR1 MNHNS and CDR2 SASEGT come from the germline V gene. The CDR3 has 12 residues. V was pared by 5 bases and J by 8 bases, with 9 bases between. CDR3 amino acids: CASSLASEKLFF. The CDR3, as DNA: TGTGCCAGCAGTCTTGCTTCCGAAAAACTGTTTTTT.

The rearrangement uses TRBV11-2 and TRBJ2-1; D is undetermined. From germline, CDR1 is SGHAT and CDR2 FQNNGV. V dropped 1 base and J dropped 3 bases, with 7 bases sitting between them. The CDR3 is made up of 14 amino acids. The DNA for the CDR3 is TGTGCCAGCAGCTTAGGCTGGTTCTACAATGAGCAGTTCTTC. Amino acid sequence: CASSLGWFYNEQFF.

This chain links TRBV6-5 with TRBJ1-2, with D perhaps matching TRBD1 (5 bases). The CDR3 contains 13 residues. Trimming pared 7 bases from V and 5 bases from J, leaving 14 bases between. Germline CDR1 MNHEY, CDR2 SVGAGI. In nucleotides, the CDR3 is TGTGCCAGCACCCCGGGACGGGGGTATGGCTACACCTTC. It specifies CASTPGRGYGYTF.

The CDR3 nucleotides are TGTGCCTGGAGTGTCGGGGCCCCGAGGAGCACAGATACGCAGTATTTT. Protein sequence: CAWSVGAPRSTDTQYF. V is TRBV30 and J is TRBJ2-3, with D possibly called TRBD1 or TRBD2 (5 bases each). Per the germline V gene, CDR1 is GTSNPN and CDR2 is SVGIG (reference sequence). This CDR3 region has 16 residues. Deletions cut 0 bases from V and 0 bases from J, with 13 bases between.

This chain links TRBV6-1 with TRBJ2-7; TRBD2 matches at 10 bases. CDR3 length: 14 amino acids. V shed 6 bases, J shed 5 bases, and the junction held 7 bases outside the gene matches. Germline V lookup: CDR1 MNHNS, CDR2 SASEGT. The CDR3 reads CASRFGTSVDEQYF. DNA of the CDR3: TGTGCCAGCAGGTTCGGGACTAGCGTAGACGAGCAGTACTTC.

V usage is TRBV6-6 and J usage is TRBJ2-7, with D possibly TRBD2 on 5 matching bases. This CDR3 is built from 14 residues. Germline CDR1 MNHNY, CDR2 SVGAGI (reference sequence). Trimming stripped 0 bases from V and 4 bases from J, with 10 bases between. The CDR3 loop reads CASSYSRGLYEQYF. The CDR3 DNA reads TGTGCCAGCAGTTACTCAAGAGGGTTGTACGAGCAGTACTTC.

The rearrangement links TRBV11-3 to TRBJ2-7, with TRBD2 identical over 7 bases. The V gene's germline CDR1 is SGHNT and CDR2 YENEEA. Unmatched junction bases numbered 14, after V lost 2 bases and J lost 1 base. The CDR3 runs to 18 residues. The CDR3 sequence is CASSLPSGEGGPSYEQYF. In DNA form, the CDR3 reads TGTGCCAGCAGCTTACCCAGCGGTGAGGGAGGGCCGTCCTACGAGCAGTACTTC. The entire variable domain, with the rest obtained from reference TRBV11-3 and TRBJ2-7, is as follows: EAGVVQSPRYKIIEKKQPVAFWCNPISGHNTLYWYLQNLGQGPELLIRYENEEAVDDSQLPKDRFSAERLKGVDSTLKIQPAELGDSAVYLCASSLPSGEGGPSYEQYFGPGTRLTVT.

This clone has more than one count but fewer than ten. Additional DNA sequences in this sample encode the identical CDR3. The genes are TRBV4-3 and TRBJ1-2; the D is unclear. Germline V CDR1 and CDR2: LGHNA, YSLEER. This CDR3 is 16 amino acids long. V was cut by 0 bases and J by 0 bases, with 11 bases left in between. The CDR3, as DNA: TGCGCCAGCAGCCAAGATCTGCGAGGAGCTAACTATGGCTACACCTTC. Encoded protein: CASSQDLRGANYGYTF.

This clone was recorded only once. An end of the junction does not agree with germline; a read error may underlie this. This CDR3 is also generated by other DNA sequences in the sample. This chain connects TRBV28 to TRBJ1-5, with 9 bases matching TRBD1. CDR3 size: 16 residues. Germline V gene data show CDR1 as MDHEN and CDR2 as SYDVKM. CDR3 amino acids: CASIEPGTGRHQPQHF. CDR3 sequence (DNA): TGTGCCAGCATTGAACCCGGGACAGGGAGGCATCAGCCTCAGCATTTT.

About this clone: A far larger clone is a single base away, which makes a read error likely. The chain uses TRBV7-9 and TRBJ2-7, with 11 bases matching TRBD1. Germline CDR1 is SEHNR and CDR2 is FQNEAQ (reference sequence). This CDR3 has 14 residues. The CDR3 sequence: CAGSSGTGGYEQYF. CDR3 nucleotide sequence: TGTGCCGGCAGCTCCGGGACAGGGGGCTACGAGCAGTACTTC. Based on the CDR3 plus reference TRBV7-9 and TRBJ2-7, the full variable domain is DTGVSQNPRHKITKRGQNVTFRCDPISEHNRLYWYRQTLGQGPEFLTYFQNEAQLEKSRLLSDRFSAERPKGSFSTLEIQRTEQGDSAMYLCAGSSGTGGYEQYFGPGTRLTVT.

This chain links TRBV11-2 with TRBJ1-5; D uncertain. The germline V gene encodes CDR1 SGHAT and CDR2 FQNNGV. With 5 bases removed from V and 5 bases from J, the gap between germline ends came to 13 bases. The length of the CDR3 is 14 residues. The CDR3 coding sequence is TGTGCCAGCAGCCCCCTAGGAGGCTATCAGCCCCAGCATTTT. This codes for CASSPLGGYQPQHF.

This clone was seen only a few times. The V call is TRBV5-1, the J call TRBJ2-1; D remains ambiguous. The V end lost 4 bases, the J end lost 9 bases, and 17 bases lay between the germline ends. Per germline, CDR1 SGHRS and CDR2 YFSETQ. The CDR3 runs to 14 residues. The CDR3 sequence: CASSQAGSSPEQFF. CDR3 nucleotides: TGCGCCAGCAGCCAGGCAGGTAGCTCCCCTGAGCAGTTCTTC.

This clone was observed a few times. The chain recombines TRBV4-2 with TRBJ2-2, with D maybe TRBD1 (6 bases). V lost 4 bases and J 6 bases, leaving 12 bases between the germline ends. This CDR3 has 14 residues. CDR1 LGHNA and CDR2 YNFKEQ come from the germline V gene. For the CDR3, the DNA is TGTGCCAGCAGCCTTGGGGGCGGGCCCGGGGAGCTGTTTTTT. Translated, it gives CASSLGGGPGELFF.

This clone was observed a single time. V is TRBV5-1 and J is TRBJ2-1, with 13 positions matching TRBD2. Trimming at V came to 3 bases and at J to 9 bases, leaving 6 bases not matched to a gene. The germline V gene encodes CDR1 SGHRS and CDR2 YFSETQ. The length of the CDR3 is 15 residues. The CDR3 DNA is TGCGCCAGCAGCTGGACTAGCGGGAGCCTAGGTGAGCAGTTCTTC. Protein: CASSWTSGSLGEQFF.

V usage is TRBV29-1 and J usage is TRBJ1-1, with TRBD1 matching 7 bases. The CDR3 runs 13 residues. CDR1 and CDR2 from the germline V gene are SQVTM and ANQGSEA. The V and J ends lost 6 bases and 5 bases, in that order; junction bases with no gene match: 9. As DNA, the CDR3 is TGCAGCGTCTACAGGGGAGAAGGAACTGAAGCTTTCTTT. It specifies CSVYRGEGTEAFF.

This chain uses TRBV5-1 with TRBJ2-7; tentative D call: TRBD2 (5 bases). Germline CDR1 SGHRS, CDR2 YFSETQ. V was trimmed by 4 bases and J by 4 bases, leaving 18 bases between them. The CDR3 has 15 residues. CDR3 protein: CASSRLISFDYEQYF. The CDR3 region has the DNA TGCGCCAGCAGCCGACTAATATCATTCGATTACGAGCAGTACTTC.

The genes are TRBV4-1 and TRBJ2-2; tentatively, D is TRBD1 (6 bases). Germline lookup yields CDR1 MGHRA and CDR2 YSYEKL. This CDR3 comprises 16 residues. V lost 4 bases and J lost 2, with 14 bases in between. CDR3 protein: CASSPIGRGNTGELFF. The CDR3 DNA follows: TGCGCCAGCAGCCCCATCGGCAGGGGCAACACCGGGGAGCTGTTTTTT.

The chain recombines TRBV28 with TRBJ2-7; D call uncertain. This CDR3 comprises 13 residues. Germline V lookup: CDR1 MDHEN, CDR2 SYDVKM. Deletions cut 3 bases from V and 2 bases from J, with 8 bases between. For the CDR3, the DNA is TGTGCCAGCAGTTTCGTCGACCCCTACGAGCAGTACTTC. This sequence encodes CASSFVDPYEQYF.

The rearrangement joins TRBV6-1 to TRBJ2-3; TRBD1 agrees at 8 bases. The J segment lost 4 bases and the V segment lost 8 bases, leaving 8 bases of the junction unmatched. Germline V gene data show CDR1 as MNHNS and CDR2 as SASEGT. The CDR3 runs to 14 residues. In DNA, the CDR3 is TGTGCCAGCCGGGGGAGCAGGGGGCCAGATACGCAGTATTTT. Translation gives CASRGSRGPDTQYF.

The rearrangement joins TRBV7-2 to TRBJ2-2, with D possibly being TRBD1 or TRBD2 (5 bases each). Germline V CDR1 and CDR2: SGHTA, FQGNSA. V lost 8 bases and J 0 bases, leaving 13 bases between the germline ends. The CDR3 is 15 amino acids. CDR3 coding DNA: TGTGCCAGCTCCTGGGGACGGTCGAACACCGGGGAGCTGTTTTTT. Translating gives CASSWGRSNTGELFF. Based on the CDR3 plus reference TRBV7-2 and TRBJ2-2, the full variable domain is GAGVSQSPSNKVTEKGKDVELRCDPISGHTALYWYRQSLGQGLEFLIYFQGNSAPDKSGLPSDRFSAERTGGSVSTLTIQRTQQEDSAVYLCASSWGRSNTGELFFGEGSRLTVL.

J is TRBJ2-2 and V is TRBV4-2; 10 bases match TRBD1. The germline V gene encodes CDR1 LGHNA and CDR2 YNFKEQ. The CDR3 totals 15 residues. The J segment lost 4 bases and the V segment lost 4 bases, leaving 3 bases of the junction unmatched. CDR3 DNA: TGTGCCAGCAGCCTAGGACAGGGGGGCACCGGGGAGCTGTTTTTT. It codes for CASSLGQGGTGELFF.

The V and J genes are TRBV28 and TRBJ1-2; the D is unclear. Germline V lookup: CDR1 MDHEN, CDR2 SYDVKM. V gave up 7 bases and J gave up 4 bases, with 10 bases separating them. This CDR3 spans 12 amino acids. The CDR3 loop is CASTVGFYGYTF. As DNA, the CDR3 is TGTGCCAGCACTGTGGGGTTCTATGGCTACACCTTC.

Comments on this clone: Other nucleotide sequences from this sample produce the same CDR3. V usage is TRBV5-1 and J usage is TRBJ2-2; 11 nucleotides agree with TRBD2. Trimming cost V 4 bases and J 1 base; bases outside gene matches: 3. Per the germline V gene, CDR1 is SGHRS and CDR2 is YFSETQ. This CDR3 comprises 16 residues. The CDR3 sequence: CASSLTSGRNTGELFF. CDR3 nucleotides: TGCGCCAGCAGCCTTACTAGCGGGAGGAACACCGGGGAGCTGTTTTTT.

V gene TRBV7-8 combines with J gene TRBJ1-1, with a tentative D call TRBD1 (6 bases). The ends were cut back, 7 bases at V and 5 bases at J, with 17 bases in the middle. From germline, CDR1 is SGHVS and CDR2 FQNEAQ. This CDR3 region has 14 residues. CDR3 in DNA: TGTGCCAGCACTCTCGACGGGGGCGTGACTGAAGCTTTCTTT. This encodes CASTLDGGVTEAFF.

The chain joins TRBV28 to TRBJ2-7; TRBD2 matches 12 bases. Germline loops: CDR1 MDHEN, CDR2 SYDVKM. Trimming took 5 bases from V and 3 from J; bases not matched to a gene: 5. The CDR3 consists of 15 residues. Here the CDR3 reads CASSPSGRAVYEQYF. The CDR3 bases are TGTGCCAGCAGTCCTAGCGGGAGGGCGGTCTACGAGCAGTACTTC.

This rearrangement joins TRBV21-1 to TRBJ2-7; the table gives TRBD1 as D, unverified against the DNA. TRBV21-1 is shown as a pseudogene. CDR3 length: 14 amino acids. CDR3 nucleotides: TGTGCCAGCAGCAAAGGGACAGGCCCCTACGAGCAGTACTTC. Its translation: CASSKGTGPYEQYF.

The rearrangement uses TRBV5-6 and TRBJ1-4, with TRBD1 matching over 7 bases. The length of the CDR3 is 15 residues. Germline trimming cut 3 bases from V and 5 bases from J; bases unmatched to any gene: 7. Germline loops: CDR1 SGHDT, CDR2 YYEEEE. CDR3 bases: TGTGCCAGCAGCTCCCCTGACAGGGTGAATGAAAAACTGTTTTTT. This codes for CASSSPDRVNEKLFF.

The chain uses TRBV30 and TRBJ1-3; TRBD1 might be the D (6 bases). Per the germline V gene, CDR1 is GTSNPN and CDR2 is SVGIG (reference sequence). The CDR3 has 13 amino acids. The CDR3 protein is CAGGTGSGNTIYF. The CDR3 nucleotides read TGTGCGGGGGGCACGGGGAGTGGAAACACCATATATTTT. Full variable domain (missing parts from reference TRBV30 and TRBJ1-3): SQTIHQWPATLVQPVGSPLSLECTVEGTSNPNLYWYRQAAGRGLQLLFYSVGIGQISSEVPQNLSASRPQDRQFILSSKKLLLSDSGFYLCAGGTGSGNTIYFGEGSWLTVV.